One and the same sample provided the 3 T cell receptor beta chains below, sequenced in a study of T-cell reconstitution after alpha-beta-depleted transplantation in children. Study results and limitations: At the one-year point after transplant, T-cell counts and TCRbeta diversity were found to come mostly from T cells that had been newly produced.

Unique molecular identifiers were used in preparing the TCRbeta library. TCRdb re-derived calls from the PCR reads in MiXCR, one entry per CDR3 protein. This table holds about 300,000 distinct CDR3 sequences, around 7.3% found once. Antigens of these TCRs are unknown. Specimen: peripheral blood, collected 360 days after TCRalphabeta/CD19-depleted stem cell transplant. These receptors came from a female patient under 10 years old who had a stem cell transplant for Fanconi anemia, so the T cells may come from the graft donor.

This clonotype showed up just a few times. The V gene is TRBV15, the J gene TRBJ1-6; D is ambiguous. The V gene's germline CDR1 is LNHNV and CDR2 YYDKDF (reference sequence). Trimming cost V 0 bases and J 9 bases, with 18 bases left between them. The CDR3 has 17 residues. CDR3 in amino acids: CATSRDRPGRVLSPLHF. CDR3 DNA sequence: TGTGCCACCAGCAGAGATCGCCCCGGACGGGTACTTTCACCCCTCCACTTT.

This clonotype was observed at least ten times. The chain carries TRBV29-1 and TRBJ2-3; D gene ambiguous. Looked up from germline, CDR1 is SQVTM and CDR2 is ANQGSEA. The CDR3 extends over 13 amino acids. The CDR3 loop reads CMTSAVGRDTQYF. CDR3 bases: TGCATGACCTCAGCCGTCGGACGAGATACGCAGTATTTT.

CDR3 nucleotide sequence: TGTGCCAGCAGCCAAACAGGGTCTAACTATGGCTACACCTTC. It codes for CASSQTGSNYGYTF. The chain links TRBV4-2 to TRBJ1-2; a possible D gene is TRBD1 (6 bases). Deletions cut 2 bases from V and 0 bases from J, with 7 bases between. The CDR3 runs to 14 residues. The V gene's germline CDR1 is LGHNA and CDR2 YNFKEQ.